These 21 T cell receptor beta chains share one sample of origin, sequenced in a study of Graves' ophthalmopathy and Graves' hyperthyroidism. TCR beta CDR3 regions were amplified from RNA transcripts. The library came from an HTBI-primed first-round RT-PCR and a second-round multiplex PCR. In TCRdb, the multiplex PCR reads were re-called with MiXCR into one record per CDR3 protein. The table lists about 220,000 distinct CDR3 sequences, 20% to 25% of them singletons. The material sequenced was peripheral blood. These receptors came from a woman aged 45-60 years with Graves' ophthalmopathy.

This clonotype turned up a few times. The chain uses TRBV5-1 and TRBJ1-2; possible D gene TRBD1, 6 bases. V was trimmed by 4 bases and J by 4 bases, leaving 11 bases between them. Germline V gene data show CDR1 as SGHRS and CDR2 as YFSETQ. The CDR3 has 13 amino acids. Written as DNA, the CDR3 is TGCGCCAGCAGCAACGCAGGGGCCTATGGCTACACCTTC. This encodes CASSNAGAYGYTF.

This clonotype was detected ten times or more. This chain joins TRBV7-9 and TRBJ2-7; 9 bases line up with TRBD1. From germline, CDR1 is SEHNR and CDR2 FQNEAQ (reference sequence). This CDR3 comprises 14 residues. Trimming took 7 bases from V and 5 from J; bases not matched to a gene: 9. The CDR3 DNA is TGTGCCAGCAACCCTGGACAGGGGAGGGACGAGCAGTACTTC. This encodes CASNPGQGRDEQYF.

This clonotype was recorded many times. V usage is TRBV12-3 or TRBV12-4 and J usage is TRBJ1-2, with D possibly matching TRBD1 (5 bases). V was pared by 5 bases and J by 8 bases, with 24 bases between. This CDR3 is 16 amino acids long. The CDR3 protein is CASSPGLLKDNYGYTF. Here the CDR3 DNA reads TGTGCCAGCAGTCCCGGACTACTAAAGGACAATTACGGCTACACCTTC.

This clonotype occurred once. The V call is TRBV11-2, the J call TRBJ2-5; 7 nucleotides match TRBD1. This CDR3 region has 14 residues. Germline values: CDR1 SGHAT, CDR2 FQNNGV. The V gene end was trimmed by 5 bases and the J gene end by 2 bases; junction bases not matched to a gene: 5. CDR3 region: CASSQTGLQETQYF. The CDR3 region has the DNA TGTGCCAGCAGCCAGACAGGGCTGCAAGAGACCCAGTACTTC.

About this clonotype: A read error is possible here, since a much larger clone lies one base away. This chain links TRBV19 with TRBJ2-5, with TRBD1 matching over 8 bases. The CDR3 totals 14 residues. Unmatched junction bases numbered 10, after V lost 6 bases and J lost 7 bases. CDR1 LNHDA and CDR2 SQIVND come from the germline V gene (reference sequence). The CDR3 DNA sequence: TGTGCCAGTAGAACGGGACAGGTAGGAGGGACCCAGTACTTC. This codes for CASRTGQVGGTQYF. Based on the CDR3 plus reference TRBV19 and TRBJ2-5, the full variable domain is DGGITQSPKYLFRKEGQNVTLSCEQNLNHDAMYWYRQDPGQGLRLIYYSQIVNDFQKGDIAEGYSVSREKKESFPLTVTSAQKNPTAFYLCASRTGQVGGTQYFGPGTRLLVL.

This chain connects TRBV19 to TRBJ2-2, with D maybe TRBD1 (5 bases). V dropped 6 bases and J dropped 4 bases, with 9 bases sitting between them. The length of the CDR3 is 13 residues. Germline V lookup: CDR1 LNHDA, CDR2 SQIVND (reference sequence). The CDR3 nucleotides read TGTGCCAGTAGGGACACCATCACCGGGGAGCTGTTTTTT. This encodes CASRDTITGELFF.

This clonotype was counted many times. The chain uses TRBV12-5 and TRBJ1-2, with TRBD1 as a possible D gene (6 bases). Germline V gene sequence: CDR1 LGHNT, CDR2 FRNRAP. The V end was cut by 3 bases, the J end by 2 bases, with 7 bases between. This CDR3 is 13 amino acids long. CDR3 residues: CASGLTGNYGYTF. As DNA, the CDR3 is TGTGCTAGTGGTTTAACAGGGAACTATGGCTACACCTTC.

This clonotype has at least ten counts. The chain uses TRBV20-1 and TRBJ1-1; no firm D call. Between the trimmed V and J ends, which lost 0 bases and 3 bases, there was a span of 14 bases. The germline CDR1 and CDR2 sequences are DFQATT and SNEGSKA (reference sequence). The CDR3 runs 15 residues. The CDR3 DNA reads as TGCAGTGCTAGAGATCGAGGAGTGCCACACACTGAAGCTTTCTTT. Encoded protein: CSARDRGVPHTEAFF.

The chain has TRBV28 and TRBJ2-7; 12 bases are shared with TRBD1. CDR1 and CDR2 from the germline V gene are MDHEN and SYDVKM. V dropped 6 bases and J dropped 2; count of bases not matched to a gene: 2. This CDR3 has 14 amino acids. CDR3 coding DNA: TGTGCCAGCAGGAGGGACAGGGGGCCCTACGAGCAGTACTTC. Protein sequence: CASRRDRGPYEQYF.

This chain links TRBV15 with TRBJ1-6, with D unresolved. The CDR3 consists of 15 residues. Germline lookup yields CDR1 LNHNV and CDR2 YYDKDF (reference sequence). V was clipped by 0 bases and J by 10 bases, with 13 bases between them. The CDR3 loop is CATSRDLTGSSPLHF. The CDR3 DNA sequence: TGTGCCACCAGCAGAGATCTCACGGGGAGCTCACCCCTCCACTTT.

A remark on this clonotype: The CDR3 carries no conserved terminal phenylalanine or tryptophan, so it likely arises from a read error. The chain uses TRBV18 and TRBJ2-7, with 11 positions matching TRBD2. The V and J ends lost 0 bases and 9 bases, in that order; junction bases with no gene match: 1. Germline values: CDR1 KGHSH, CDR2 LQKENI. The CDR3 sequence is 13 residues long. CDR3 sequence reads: CASSPPGTSGQYL. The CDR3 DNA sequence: TGTGCCAGCTCACCACCCGGGACTAGCGGGCAGTACCTC.

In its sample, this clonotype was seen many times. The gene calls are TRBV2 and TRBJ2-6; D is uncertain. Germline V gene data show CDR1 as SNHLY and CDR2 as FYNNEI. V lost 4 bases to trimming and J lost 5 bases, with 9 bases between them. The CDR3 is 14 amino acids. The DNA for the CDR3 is TGTGCCAGCAGTGGCGAGCTCTGGGCCAACGTCCTGACTTTC. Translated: CASSGELWANVLTF.

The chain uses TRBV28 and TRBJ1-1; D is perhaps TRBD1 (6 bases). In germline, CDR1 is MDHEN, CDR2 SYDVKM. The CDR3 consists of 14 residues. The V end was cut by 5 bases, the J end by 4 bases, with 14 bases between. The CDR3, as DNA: TGTGCCAGCAGTCTAACCACAGGGAGCACTGAAGCTTTCTTT. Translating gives CASSLTTGSTEAFF.

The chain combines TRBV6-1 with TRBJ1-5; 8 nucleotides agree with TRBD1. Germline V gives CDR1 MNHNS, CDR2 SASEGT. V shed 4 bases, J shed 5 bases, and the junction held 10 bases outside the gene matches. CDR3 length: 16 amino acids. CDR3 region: CASSGLTGVRHQPQHF. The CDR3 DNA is TGTGCCAGCAGTGGACTGACAGGGGTTAGGCATCAGCCCCAGCATTTT.

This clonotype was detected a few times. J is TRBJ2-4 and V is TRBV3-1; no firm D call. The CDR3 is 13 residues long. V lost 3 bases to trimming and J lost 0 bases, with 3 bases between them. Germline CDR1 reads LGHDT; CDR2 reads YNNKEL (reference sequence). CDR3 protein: CASSHGAKNIQYF. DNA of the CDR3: TGTGCCAGCAGCCACGGAGCCAAAAACATTCAGTACTTC.

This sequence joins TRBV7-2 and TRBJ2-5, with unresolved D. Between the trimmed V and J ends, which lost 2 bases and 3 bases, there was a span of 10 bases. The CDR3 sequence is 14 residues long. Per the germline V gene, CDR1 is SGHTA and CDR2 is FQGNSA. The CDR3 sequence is CASSLLGHEETQYF. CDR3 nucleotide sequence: TGTGCCAGCAGCTTACTGGGTCACGAAGAGACCCAGTACTTC.

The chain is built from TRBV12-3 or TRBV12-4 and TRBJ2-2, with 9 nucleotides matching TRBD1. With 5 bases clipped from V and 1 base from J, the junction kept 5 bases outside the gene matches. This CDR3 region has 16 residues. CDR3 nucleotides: TGTGCCAGCAGTCCCGGACAGGGGAAGAACACCGGGGAGCTGTTTTTT. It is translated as CASSPGQGKNTGELFF.

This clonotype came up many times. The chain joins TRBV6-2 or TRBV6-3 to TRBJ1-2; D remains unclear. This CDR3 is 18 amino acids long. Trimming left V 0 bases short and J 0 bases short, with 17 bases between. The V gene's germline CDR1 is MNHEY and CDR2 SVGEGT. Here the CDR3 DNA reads TGTGCCAGCAGTTACTCGATGCTTGGGCAGGCTGCTAACTATGGCTACACCTTC. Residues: CASSYSMLGQAANYGYTF.

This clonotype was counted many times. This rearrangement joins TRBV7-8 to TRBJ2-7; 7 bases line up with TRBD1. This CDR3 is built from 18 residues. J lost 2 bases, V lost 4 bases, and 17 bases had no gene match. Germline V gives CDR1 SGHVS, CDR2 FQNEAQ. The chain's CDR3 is CASSSGRTGVEGPYEQYF. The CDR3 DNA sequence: TGTGCCAGCAGCTCGGGCAGGACAGGTGTCGAAGGACCCTACGAGCAGTACTTC.

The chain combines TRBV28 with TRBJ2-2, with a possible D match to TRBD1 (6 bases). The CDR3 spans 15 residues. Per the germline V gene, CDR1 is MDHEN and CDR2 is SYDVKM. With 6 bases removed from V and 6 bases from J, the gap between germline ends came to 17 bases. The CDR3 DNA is TGTGCCAGCAGACCAACAGGGATAGGTTCCGGGGAGCTGTTTTTT. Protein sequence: CASRPTGIGSGELFF.

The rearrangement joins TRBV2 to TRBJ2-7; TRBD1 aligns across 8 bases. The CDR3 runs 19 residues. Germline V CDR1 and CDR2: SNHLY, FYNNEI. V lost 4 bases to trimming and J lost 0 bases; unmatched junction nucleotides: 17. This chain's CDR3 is CASSGDSTGDTRSSYEQYF. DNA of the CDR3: TGTGCCAGCAGTGGGGACTCGACAGGGGACACCAGATCCTCCTACGAGCAGTACTTC.